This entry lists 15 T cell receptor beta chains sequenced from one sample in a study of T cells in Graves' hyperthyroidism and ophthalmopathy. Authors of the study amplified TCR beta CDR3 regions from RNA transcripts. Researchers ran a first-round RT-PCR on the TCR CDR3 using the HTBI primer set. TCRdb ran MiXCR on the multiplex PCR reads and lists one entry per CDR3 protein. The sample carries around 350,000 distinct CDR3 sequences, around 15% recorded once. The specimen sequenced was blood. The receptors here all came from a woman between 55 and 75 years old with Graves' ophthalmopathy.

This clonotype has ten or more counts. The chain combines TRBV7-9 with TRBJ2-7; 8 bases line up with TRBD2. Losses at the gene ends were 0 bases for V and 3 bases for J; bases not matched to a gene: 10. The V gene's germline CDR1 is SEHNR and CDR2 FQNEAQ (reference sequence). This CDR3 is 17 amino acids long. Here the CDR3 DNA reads TGTGCCAGCAGCTTAGCGGGAGCGGGAGTAGGATTCTACGAGCAGTACTTC. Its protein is CASSLAGAGVGFYEQYF.

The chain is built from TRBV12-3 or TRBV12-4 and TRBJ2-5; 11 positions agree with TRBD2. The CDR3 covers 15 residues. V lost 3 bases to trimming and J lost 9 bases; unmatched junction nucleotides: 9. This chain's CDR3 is CASSFSGRGGEAQYF. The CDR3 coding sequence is TGTGCCAGCAGTTTTAGCGGGAGGGGGGGTGAGGCCCAGTACTTC.

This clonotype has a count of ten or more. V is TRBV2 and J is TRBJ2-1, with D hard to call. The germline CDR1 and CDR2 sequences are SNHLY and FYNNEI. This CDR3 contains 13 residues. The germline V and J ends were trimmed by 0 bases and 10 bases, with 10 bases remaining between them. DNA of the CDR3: TGTGCCAGCAGTGAAGCTTGGCAAATAGAGCAGTTCTTC. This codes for CASSEAWQIEQFF.

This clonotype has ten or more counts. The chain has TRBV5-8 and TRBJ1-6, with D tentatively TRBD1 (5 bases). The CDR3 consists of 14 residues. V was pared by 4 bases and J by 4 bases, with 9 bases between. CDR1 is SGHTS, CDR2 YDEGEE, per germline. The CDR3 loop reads CASSTGTYNSPLHF. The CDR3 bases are TGTGCCAGCAGCACCGGGACTTATAATTCACCCCTCCACTTT.

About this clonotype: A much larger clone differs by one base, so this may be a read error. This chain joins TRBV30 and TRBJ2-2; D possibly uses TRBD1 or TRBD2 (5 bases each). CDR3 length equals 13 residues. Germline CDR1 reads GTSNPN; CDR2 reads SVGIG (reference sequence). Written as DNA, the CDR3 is TGTGCCTGGAACACAGTAGGGACCGGGGAGCCGTTTTTT. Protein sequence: CAWNTVGTGEPFF.

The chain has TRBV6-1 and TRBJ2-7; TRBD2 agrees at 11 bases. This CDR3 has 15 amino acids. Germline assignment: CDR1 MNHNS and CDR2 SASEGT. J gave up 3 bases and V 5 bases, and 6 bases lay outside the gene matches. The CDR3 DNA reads TGTGCCAGCAGTCAGCCGGGACTAGCGGACTACGAGCAGTACTTC. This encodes CASSQPGLADYEQYF.

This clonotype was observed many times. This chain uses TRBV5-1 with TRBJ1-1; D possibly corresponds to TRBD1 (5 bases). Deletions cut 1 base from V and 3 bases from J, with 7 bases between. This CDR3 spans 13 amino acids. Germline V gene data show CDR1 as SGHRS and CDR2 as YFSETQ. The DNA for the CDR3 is TGCGCCAGCAGCTTGCCAGGGCACACTGAAGCTTTCTTT. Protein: CASSLPGHTEAFF.

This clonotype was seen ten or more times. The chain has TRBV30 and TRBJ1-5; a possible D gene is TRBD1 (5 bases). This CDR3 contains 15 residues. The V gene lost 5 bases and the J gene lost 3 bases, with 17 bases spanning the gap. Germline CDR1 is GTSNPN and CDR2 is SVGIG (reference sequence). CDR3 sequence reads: CAWAEKGLHNQPQHF. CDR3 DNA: TGTGCCTGGGCAGAGAAGGGGCTTCACAATCAGCCCCAGCATTTT.

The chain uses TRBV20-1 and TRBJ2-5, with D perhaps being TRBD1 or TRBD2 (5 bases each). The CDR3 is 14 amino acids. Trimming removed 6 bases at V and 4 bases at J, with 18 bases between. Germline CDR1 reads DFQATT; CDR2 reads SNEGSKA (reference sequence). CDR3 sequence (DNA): TGCAGTGCCGGGGAGTACCAAAGGGGAGAGACCCAGTACTTC. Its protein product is CSAGEYQRGETQYF.

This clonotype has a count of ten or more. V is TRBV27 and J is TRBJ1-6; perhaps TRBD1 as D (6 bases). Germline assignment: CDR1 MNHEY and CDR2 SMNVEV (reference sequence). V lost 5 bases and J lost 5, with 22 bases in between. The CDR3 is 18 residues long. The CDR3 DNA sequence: TGTGCCAGCAGTCTGATCCCAAAACAGGACAGCAATAATTCACCCCTCCACTTT. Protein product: CASSLIPKQDSNNSPLHF.

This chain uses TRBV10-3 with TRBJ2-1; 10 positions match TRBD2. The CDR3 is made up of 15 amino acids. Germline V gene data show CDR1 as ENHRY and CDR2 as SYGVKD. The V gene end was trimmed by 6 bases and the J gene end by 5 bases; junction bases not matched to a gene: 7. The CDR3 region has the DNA TGTGCCATCAGGGTGACTAGCGGGTCCCACAATGAGCAGTTCTTC. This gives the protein CAIRVTSGSHNEQFF.

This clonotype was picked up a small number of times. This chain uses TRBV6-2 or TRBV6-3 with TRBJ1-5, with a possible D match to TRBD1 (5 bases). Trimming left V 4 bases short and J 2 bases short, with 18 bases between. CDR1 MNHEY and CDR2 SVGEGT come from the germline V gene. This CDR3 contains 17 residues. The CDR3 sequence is CASSSSGSGWGNQPQHF. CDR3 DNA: TGTGCCAGCAGTTCCTCAGGGTCCGGGTGGGGCAATCAGCCCCAGCATTTT.

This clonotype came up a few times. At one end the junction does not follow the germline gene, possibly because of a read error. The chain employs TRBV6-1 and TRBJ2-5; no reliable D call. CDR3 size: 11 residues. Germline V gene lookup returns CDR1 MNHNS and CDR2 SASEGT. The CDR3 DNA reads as TGTGCCAGCAGCAAGGAAGAGATCCAGTACTTC. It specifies CASSKEEIQYF.

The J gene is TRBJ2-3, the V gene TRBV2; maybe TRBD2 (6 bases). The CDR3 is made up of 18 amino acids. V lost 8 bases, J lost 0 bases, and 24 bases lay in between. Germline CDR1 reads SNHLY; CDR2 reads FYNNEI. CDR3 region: CASPSDSRRDASTDTQYF. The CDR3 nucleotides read TGTGCCAGCCCCAGTGACTCCCGGAGGGATGCTAGCACAGATACGCAGTATTTT. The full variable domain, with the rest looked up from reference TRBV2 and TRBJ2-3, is EPEVTQTPSHQVTQMGQEVILRCVPISNHLYFYWYRQILGQKVEFLVSFYNNEISEKSEIFDDQFSVERPDGSNFTLKIRSTKLEDSAMYFCASPSDSRRDASTDTQYFGPGTRLTVL.

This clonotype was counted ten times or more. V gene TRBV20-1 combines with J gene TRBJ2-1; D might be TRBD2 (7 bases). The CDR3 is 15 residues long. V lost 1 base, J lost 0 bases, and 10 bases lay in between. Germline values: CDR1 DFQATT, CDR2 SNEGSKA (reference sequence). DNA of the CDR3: TGCAGTGCTAGAGTAGGGGGGGGCTCCTACAATGAGCAGTTCTTC. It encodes CSARVGGGSYNEQFF.